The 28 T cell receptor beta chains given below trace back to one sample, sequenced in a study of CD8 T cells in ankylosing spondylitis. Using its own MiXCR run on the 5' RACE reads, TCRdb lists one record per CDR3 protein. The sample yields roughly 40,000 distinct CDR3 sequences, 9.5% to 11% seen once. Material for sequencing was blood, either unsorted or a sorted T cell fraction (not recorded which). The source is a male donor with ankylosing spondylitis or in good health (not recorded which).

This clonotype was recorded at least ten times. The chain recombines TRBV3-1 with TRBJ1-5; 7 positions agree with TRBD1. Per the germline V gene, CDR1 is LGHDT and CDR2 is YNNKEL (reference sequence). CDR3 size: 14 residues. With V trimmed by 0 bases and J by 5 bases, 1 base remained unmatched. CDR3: CASSQETGDQPQHF. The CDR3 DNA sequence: TGTGCCAGCAGCCAAGAAACAGGGGATCAGCCCCAGCATTTT.

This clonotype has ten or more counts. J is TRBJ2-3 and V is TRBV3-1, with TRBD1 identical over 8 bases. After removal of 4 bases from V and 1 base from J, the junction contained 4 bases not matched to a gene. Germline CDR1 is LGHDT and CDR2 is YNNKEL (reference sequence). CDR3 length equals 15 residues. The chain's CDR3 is CASSLETGGTDTQYF. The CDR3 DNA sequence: TGTGCCAGCAGCCTAGAGACAGGGGGCACAGATACGCAGTATTTT.

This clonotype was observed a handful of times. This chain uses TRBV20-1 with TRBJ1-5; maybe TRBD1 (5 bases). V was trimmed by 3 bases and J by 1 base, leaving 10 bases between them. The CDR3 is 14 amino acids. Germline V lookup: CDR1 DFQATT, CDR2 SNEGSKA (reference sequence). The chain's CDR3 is CSARPRVSNQPQHF. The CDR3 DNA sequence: TGCAGTGCTAGGCCCAGGGTCAGCAATCAGCCCCAGCATTTT.

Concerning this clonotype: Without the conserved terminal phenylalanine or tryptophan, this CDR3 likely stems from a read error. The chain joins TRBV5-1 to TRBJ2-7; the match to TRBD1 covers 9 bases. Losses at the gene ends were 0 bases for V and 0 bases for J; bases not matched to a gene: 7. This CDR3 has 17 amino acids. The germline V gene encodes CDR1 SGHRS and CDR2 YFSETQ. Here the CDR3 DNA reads TGCGCCAGCAGCTTGGATTTCCGGGACAGGGTCTCCTACGAGCAGTACTCC. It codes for CASSLDFRDRVSYEQYS.

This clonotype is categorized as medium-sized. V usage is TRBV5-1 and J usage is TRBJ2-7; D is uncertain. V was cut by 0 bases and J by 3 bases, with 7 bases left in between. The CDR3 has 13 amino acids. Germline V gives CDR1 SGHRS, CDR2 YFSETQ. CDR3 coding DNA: TGCGCCAGCAGCTTGGATGATGGCTACGAGCAGTACTTC. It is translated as CASSLDDGYEQYF.

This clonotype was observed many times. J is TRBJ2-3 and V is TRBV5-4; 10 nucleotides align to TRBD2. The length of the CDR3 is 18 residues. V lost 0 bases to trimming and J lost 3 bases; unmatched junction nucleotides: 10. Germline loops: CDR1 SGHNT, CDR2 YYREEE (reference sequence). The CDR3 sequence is CASSLGDIAGGLTDTQYF. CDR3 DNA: TGTGCCAGCAGCTTGGGCGATATAGCGGGGGGACTGACAGATACGCAGTATTTT.

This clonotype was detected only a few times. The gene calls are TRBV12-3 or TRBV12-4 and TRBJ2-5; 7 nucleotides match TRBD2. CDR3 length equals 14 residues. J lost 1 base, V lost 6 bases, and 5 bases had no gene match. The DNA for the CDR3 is TGTGCCAGCAGCCGCACTAGCGCCCAAGAGACCCAGTACTTC. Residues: CASSRTSAQETQYF.

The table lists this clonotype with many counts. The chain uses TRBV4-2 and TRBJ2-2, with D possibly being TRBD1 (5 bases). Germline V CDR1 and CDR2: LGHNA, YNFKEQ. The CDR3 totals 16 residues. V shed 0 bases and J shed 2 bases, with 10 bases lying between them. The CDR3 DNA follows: TGTGCCAGCAGCCAAGACGCAGGGCCTAACACCGGGGAGCTGTTTTTT. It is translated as CASSQDAGPNTGELFF.

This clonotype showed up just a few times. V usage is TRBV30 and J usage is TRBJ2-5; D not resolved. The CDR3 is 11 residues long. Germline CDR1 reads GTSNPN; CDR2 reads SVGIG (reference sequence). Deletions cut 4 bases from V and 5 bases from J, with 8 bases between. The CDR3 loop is CAWIEQETQYF. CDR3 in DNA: TGTGCCTGGATTGAGCAGGAGACCCAGTACTTC. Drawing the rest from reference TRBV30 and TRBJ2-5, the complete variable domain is SQTIHQWPATLVQPVGSPLSLECTVEGTSNPNLYWYRQAAGRGLQLLFYSVGIGQISSEVPQNLSASRPQDRQFILSSKKLLLSDSGFYLCAWIEQETQYFGPGTRLLVL.

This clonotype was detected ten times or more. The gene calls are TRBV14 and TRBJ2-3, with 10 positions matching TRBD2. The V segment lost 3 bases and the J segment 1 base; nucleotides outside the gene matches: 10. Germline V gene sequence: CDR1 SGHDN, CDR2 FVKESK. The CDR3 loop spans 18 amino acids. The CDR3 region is CASSHTSGDLYGTDTQYF. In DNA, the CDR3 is TGTGCCAGCAGCCACACTAGCGGGGACTTGTACGGCACAGATACGCAGTATTTT.

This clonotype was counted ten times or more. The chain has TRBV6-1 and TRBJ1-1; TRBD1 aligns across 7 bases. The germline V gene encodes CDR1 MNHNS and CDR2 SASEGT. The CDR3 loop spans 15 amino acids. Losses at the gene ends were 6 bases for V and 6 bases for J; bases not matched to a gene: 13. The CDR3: CASSPQGGRWPEAFF. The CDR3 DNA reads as TGTGCCAGCAGCCCCCAGGGGGGGCGGTGGCCTGAAGCTTTCTTT.

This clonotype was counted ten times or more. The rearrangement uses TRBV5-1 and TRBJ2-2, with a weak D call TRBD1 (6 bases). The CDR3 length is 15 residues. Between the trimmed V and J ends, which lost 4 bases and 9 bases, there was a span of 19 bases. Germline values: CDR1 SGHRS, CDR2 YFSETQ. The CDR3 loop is CASSTRQDRTRELFF. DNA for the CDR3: TGCGCCAGCAGCACCAGACAGGATAGAACCCGGGAGCTGTTTTTT.

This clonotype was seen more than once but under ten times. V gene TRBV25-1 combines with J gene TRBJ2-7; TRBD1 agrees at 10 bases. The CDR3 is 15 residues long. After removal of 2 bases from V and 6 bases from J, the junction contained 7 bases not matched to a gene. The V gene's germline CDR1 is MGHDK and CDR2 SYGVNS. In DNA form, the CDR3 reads TGTGCCAGCAGTGAACGGGACAGGGGATGGGGCGAGCAGTACTTC. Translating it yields CASSERDRGWGEQYF.

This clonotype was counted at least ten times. The DNA for the CDR3 is TGTGCCAGCAGTTTTTTACAGGGGAGTGGCTACACCTTC. Amino acid sequence: CASSFLQGSGYTF. The rearrangement uses TRBV27 and TRBJ1-2; TRBD1 agrees at 7 bases. This CDR3 comprises 13 residues. CDR1 is MNHEY, CDR2 SMNVEV, per germline (reference sequence). V gave up 3 bases and J gave up 7 bases; unmatched junction bases: 5.

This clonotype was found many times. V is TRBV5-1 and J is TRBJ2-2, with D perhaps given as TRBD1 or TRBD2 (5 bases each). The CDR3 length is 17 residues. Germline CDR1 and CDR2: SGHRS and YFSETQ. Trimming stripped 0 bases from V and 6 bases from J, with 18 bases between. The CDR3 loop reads CASSLGVGDPASGELFF. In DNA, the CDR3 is TGCGCCAGCAGCTTGGGAGTGGGGGATCCTGCATCCGGGGAGCTGTTTTTT.

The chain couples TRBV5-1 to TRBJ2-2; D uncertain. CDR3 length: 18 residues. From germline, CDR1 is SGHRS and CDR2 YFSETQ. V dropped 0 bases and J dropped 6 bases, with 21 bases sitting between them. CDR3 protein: CASSLVARSQRFSGELFF. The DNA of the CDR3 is TGCGCCAGCAGCTTGGTGGCCCGTTCCCAGAGATTCTCCGGGGAGCTGTTTTTT.

This CDR3 is CSVESSYTEAFF. The CDR3 DNA sequence: TGCAGCGTTGAGTCCAGCTACACTGAAGCTTTCTTT. The chain recombines TRBV29-1 with TRBJ1-1, with D uncertain. Germline V CDR1 and CDR2: SQVTM, ANQGSEA. The CDR3 is made up of 12 amino acids. Between the trimmed V and J ends, which lost 3 bases and 3 bases, there was a span of 8 bases.

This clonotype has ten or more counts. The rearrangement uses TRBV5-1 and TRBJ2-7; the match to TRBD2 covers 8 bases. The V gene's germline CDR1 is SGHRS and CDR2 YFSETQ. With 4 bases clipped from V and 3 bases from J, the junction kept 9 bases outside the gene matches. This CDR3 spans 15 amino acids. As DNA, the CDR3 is TGCGCCAGCAGCCCGGCCGGGACTAGGGTCTACGAGCAGTACTTC. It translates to CASSPAGTRVYEQYF.

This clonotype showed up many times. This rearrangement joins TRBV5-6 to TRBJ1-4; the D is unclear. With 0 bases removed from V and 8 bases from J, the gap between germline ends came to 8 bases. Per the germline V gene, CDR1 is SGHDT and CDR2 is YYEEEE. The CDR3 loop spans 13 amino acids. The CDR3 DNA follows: TGTGCCAGCAGCTTGGCAGACGGGGAAAAACTGTTTTTT. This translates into CASSLADGEKLFF.

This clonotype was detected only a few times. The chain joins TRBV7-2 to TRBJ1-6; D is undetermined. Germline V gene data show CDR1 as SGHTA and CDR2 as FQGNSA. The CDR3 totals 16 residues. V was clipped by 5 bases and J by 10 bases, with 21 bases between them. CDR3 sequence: CASSKRPGQQRSPLHF. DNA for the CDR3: TGTGCCAGCAGCAAGAGACCGGGCCAGCAACGGTCACCCCTCCACTTT.

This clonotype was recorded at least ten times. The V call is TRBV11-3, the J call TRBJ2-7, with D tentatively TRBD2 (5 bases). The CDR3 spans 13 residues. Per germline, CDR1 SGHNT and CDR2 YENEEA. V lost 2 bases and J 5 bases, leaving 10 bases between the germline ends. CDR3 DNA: TGTGCCAGCAGCTTACTAGCTGGAAACGAGCAGTACTTC. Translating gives CASSLLAGNEQYF.

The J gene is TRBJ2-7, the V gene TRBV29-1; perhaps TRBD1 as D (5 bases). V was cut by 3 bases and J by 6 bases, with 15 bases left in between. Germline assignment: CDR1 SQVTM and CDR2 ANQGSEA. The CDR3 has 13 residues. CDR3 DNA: TGCAGCGTTGAGATCACAGGTACAGTCGAGCAGTACTTC. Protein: CSVEITGTVEQYF.

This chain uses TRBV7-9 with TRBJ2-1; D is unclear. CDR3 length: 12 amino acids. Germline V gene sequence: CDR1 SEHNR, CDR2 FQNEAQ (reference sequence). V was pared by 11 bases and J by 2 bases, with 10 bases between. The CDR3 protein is CAAVGPYNEQFF. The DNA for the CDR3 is TGTGCCGCGGTAGGGCCCTACAATGAGCAGTTCTTC. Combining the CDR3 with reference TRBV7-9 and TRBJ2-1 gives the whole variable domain DTGVSQNPRHKITKRGQNVTFRCDPISEHNRLYWYRQTLGQGPEFLTYFQNEAQLEKSRLLSDRFSAERPKGSFSTLEIQRTEQGDSAMYLCAAVGPYNEQFFGPGTRLTVL.

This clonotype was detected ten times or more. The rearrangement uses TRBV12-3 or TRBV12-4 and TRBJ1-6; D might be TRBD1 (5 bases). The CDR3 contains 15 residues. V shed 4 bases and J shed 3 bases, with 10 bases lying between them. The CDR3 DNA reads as TGTGCCAGCAGTTGGGACGGCGACTATAATTCACCCCTCCACTTT. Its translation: CASSWDGDYNSPLHF.

The DNA for the CDR3 is TGTGCCTGGAGTGTAGGGGGCGGGGGCGGCTACACCTTC. Translation: CAWSVGGGGGYTF. V gene TRBV30 combines with J gene TRBJ1-2, with 7 bases fitting TRBD1. Germline CDR1 is GTSNPN and CDR2 is SVGIG (reference sequence). V was clipped by 0 bases and J by 8 bases; unmatched bases: 6. The CDR3 is 13 amino acids.

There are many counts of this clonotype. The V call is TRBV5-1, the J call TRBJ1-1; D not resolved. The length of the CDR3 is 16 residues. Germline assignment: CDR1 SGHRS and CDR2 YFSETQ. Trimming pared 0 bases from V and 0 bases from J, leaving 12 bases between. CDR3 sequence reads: CASSLVMGMVNTEAFF. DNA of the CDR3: TGCGCCAGCAGCTTGGTCATGGGGATGGTGAACACTGAAGCTTTCTTT.

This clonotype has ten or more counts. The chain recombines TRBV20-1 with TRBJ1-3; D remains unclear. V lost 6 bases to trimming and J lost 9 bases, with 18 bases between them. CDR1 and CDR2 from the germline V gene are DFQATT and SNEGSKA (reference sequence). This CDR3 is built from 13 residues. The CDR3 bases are TGCAGTGCCGGATTGAGGGAAGCGGGCACCATATATTTT. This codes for CSAGLREAGTIYF.

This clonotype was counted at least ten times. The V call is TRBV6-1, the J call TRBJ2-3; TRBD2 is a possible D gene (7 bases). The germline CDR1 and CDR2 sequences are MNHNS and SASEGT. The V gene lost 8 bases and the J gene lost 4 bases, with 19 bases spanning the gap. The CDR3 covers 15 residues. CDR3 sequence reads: CASRGGTGPPDTQYF. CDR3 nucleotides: TGTGCCAGCCGCGGGGGTACAGGGCCCCCAGATACGCAGTATTTT.